This T cell receptor beta chain was obtained from a study of CD8+ T cells in alopecia areata. Study-level background: Recipient mice, roughly 7-11-week-old female C3H/HeJ animals, received skin from roughly 6-12-month-old C3H/HeJ graft donors with spontaneous alopecia.

As the sequencing template, cDNA was produced by extracting RNA and reverse transcribing it. Produced via immunoSEQ multiplex PCR; TCRdb's table is partial and in-frame only. The data show 200,000 to 300,000 clones, with none appearing a single time. Combined cutaneous lymph node cells underwent sorting by CD4, CD8alpha, NKG2D, NKG2ACE and additional markers. In its sample, this clone was seen a few times. The antigen is unknown. Genes and germline come from the mouse. Study-wide results and limits: Relative to normal scalp, lesional scalp, especially alopecia totalis/universalis, showed higher clonality. Sequencing of scalp tissue also captures the resident alphabeta T cells of normal skin.

The sequencing input was CD4+ T cells sorted from a lymph node. The source of this sequence is a C3H/HeJ mouse with alopecia areata. For this strain, the MHC haplotype corresponds to H2-k.

The CDR3 DNA, read in part, is TGTGCCAGCAGTATCGACATTTCCTATAATTCGCCC. Amino acid sequence: CASSIDISYNSP. The whole CDR3 protein is CASSIDISYNSPLYF. The V gene is TRBV19, the J gene TRBJ1-6; unclear D gene. The missing CDR3 end, 3 residues past where the read stops, is filled in from the germline J gene. TRBJ1-6 carries the ORF label, with uncertain function. CDR1 is FNHDT and CDR2 is SITEND in the germline V gene (reference sequence). V lost 2 bases and J lost 0, with 6 bases in between. This CDR3 comprises 15 residues.